One T cell receptor (beta chain) is described in this entry. This entry comes from a study of identical twins. TCRdb reanalysed the 5' RACE reads using MiXCR and keeps one entry per CDR3 protein. Of 460,000 or so distinct CDR3 sequences listed, 13% to 15% are singletons. This CDR3 has 18 residues. V was cut by 0 bases and J by 2 bases, with 16 bases left in between. Germline V gene lookup returns CDR1 LNHNV and CDR2 YYDKDF (reference sequence). The sample was also linked to a second study, of yellow fever vaccine responses in identical twins.

V and J are TRBV15 and TRBJ2-2; perhaps TRBD2 as D (6 bases). This clonotype originated in a woman younger than 35 in good health. Sequencing was performed on CD4+ T cells sorted from blood. DNA of the CDR3: TGTGCCACCAGCAGAGATGGTTTGGCGGGGCGTAACACCGGGGAGCTGTTTTTT. Translated: CATSRDGLAGRNTGELFF.